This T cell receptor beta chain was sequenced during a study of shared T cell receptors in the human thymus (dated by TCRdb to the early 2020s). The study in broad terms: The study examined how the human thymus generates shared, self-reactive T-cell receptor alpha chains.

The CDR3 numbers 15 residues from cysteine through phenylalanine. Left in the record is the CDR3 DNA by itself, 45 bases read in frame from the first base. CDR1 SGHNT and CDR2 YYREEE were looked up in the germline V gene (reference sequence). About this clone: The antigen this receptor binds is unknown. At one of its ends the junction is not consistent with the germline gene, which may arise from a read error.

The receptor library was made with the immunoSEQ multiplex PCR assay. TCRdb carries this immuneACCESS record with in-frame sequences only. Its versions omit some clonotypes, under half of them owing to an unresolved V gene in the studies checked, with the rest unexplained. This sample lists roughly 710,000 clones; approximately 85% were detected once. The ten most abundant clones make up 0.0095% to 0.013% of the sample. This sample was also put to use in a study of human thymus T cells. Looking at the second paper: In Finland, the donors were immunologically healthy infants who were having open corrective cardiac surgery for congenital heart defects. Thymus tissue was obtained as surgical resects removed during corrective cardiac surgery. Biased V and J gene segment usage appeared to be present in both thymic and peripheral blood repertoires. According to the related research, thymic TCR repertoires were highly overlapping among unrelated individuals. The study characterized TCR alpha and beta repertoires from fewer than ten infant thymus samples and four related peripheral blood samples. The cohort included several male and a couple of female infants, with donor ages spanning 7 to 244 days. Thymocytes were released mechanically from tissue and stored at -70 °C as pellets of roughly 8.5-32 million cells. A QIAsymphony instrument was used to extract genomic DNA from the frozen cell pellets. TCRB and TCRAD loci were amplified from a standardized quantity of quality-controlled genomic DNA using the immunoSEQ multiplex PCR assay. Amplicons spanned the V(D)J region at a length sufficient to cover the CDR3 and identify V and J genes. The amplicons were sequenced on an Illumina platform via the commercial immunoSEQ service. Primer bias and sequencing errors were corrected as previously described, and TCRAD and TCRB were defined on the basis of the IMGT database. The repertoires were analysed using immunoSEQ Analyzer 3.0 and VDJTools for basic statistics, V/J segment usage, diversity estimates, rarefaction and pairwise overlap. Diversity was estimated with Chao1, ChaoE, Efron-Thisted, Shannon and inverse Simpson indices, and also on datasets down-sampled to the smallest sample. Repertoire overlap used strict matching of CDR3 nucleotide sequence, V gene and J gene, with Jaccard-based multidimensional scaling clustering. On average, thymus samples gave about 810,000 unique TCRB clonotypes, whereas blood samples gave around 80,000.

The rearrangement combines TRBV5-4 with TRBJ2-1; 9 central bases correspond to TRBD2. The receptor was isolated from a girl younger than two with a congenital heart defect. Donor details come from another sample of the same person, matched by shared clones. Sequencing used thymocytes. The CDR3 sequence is CASRLGLAGYNEQFF. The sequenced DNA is TGTGCCAGCAGGTTGGGGCTAGCGGGGTACAATGAGCAGTTCTTC. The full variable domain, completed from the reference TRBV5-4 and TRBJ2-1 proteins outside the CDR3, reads ETGVTQSPTHLIKTRGQQVTLRCSSQSGHNTVSWYQQALGQGPQFIFQYYREEENGRGNFPPRFSGLQFPNYSSELNVNALELDDSALYLCASRLGLAGYNEQFFGPGTRLTVL.